This T cell receptor (beta chain) was retrieved from a study of blood T cells in healthy people across ages. Study details: The template switching approach captured approximately one barcoded beta molecule for every two T cells.

It was with a sample-barcoded 5' primer and a J-beta primer mix that a second PCR of roughly 7 to 12 cycles was run. Each CDR3 protein gets one entry after TCRdb re-called the 5' RACE reads with MiXCR. The profile shows 630,000 or so distinct CDR3 sequences, roughly 30% of them singletons. Details on this clonotype: A read error is possible here, since a much larger clone lies one base away.

The sequenced sample consisted of blood. This sequence originates from a woman of 80 years or more in good health.

The CDR3 region is CASSASFNSNQPRHF. CDR3 coding DNA: TGTGCCAGCAGTGCGAGCTTTAATAGCAATCAGCCCCGGCATTTT. This chain joins TRBV2 and TRBJ1-5, with D hard to call. The CDR3 is made up of 15 amino acids. Germline V gene data show CDR1 as SNHLY and CDR2 as FYNNEI.